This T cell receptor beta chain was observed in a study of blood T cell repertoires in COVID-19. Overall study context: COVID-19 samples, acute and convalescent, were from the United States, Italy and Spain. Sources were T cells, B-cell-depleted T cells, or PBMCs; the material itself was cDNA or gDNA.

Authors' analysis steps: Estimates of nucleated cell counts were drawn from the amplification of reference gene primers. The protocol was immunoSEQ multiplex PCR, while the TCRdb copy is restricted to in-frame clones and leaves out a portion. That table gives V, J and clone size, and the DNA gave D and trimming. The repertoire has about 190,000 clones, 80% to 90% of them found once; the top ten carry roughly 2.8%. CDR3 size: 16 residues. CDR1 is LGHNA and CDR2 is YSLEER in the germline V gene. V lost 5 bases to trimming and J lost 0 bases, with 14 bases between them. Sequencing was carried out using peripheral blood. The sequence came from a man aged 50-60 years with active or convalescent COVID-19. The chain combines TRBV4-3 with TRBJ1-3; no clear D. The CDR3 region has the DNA TGCGCCAGCAGCTTACAGCCAACAACCTCTGGAAACACCATATATTTT. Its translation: CASSLQPTTSGNTIYF.